This T cell receptor beta chain was documented in a study of cytomegalovirus exposure and HLA in healthy donors. Findings of the study overall: Most sequenced TCRs were rare (though some public TCRs occurred in many donors).

It was with 60 Vbeta and 13 Jbeta primers that the PCR ran. TCRdb keeps only in-frame clones here, not all; method: immunoSEQ multiplex PCR. Among approximately 190,000 clones listed, more than 60% were seen once. Concerning this clone itself: As yet, its antigen is unknown.

Germline V CDR1 and CDR2: LNHDA, SQIVND (reference sequence). Trimming took off 3 bases at V and 0 bases at J, with 9 bases between the two ends. The CDR3 consists of 15 residues. The chain carries TRBV19 and TRBJ1-5; the D is unclear. The sample comprised PBMCs. This clonotype originated in a woman in her twenties or thirties in good health and CMV-seropositive. The CDR3 DNA reads as TGTGCCAGTAGTATCCAGGTCCTTAGCAATCAGCCCCAGCATTTT. Protein product: CASSIQVLSNQPQHF.